The source of this TCR beta chain is a study of graft-versus-host responses after intestinal transplantation. This clone was counted a few times. Its antigen is as yet unknown. Using immunoSEQ multiplex PCR, the repertoire was profiled, and TCRdb retains in-frame clones only, with some absent. Of 80,000 to 100,000 clones in the sample, 80% to 85% are singletons; the top ten hold about 18%. The junction had 14 bases not matched to a gene; V was cut back by 4 bases and J by 6 bases. The CDR3 runs to 16 residues. Germline CDR1 reads SGHRS; CDR2 reads YFSETQ. The receptor comes from a human donor who received an intestinal transplant. The specimen was unstimulated CD8+ T cells sorted from spleen or lymph node cells, collected before intestinal transplant. The rearrangement links TRBV5-1 to TRBJ2-7; 9 bases are shared with TRBD1. The CDR3 protein is CASSGGTGTGTREQYF. DNA for the CDR3: TGCGCCAGCAGCGGGGGGACCGGGACAGGGACTCGCGAGCAGTACTTC.